Described below is a single T cell receptor beta chain sequence and its context. These data come from a study of multiple sclerosis patients with progressive multifocal leukoencephalopathy. This CDR3 spans 13 amino acids. V was shortened by 4 bases and J by 3 bases, with 10 bases between the two germline ends. Germline loops: CDR1 ENHRY, CDR2 SYGVKD. This was a survey-level run. TCRdb's table, derived via immunoSEQ multiplex PCR, lists solely in-frame clones and lacks some. Among approximately 28,000 clones listed, around 90% were seen once. Sample time point: time of PML onset. All PML patients were female, and all patients had earlier interferon beta.

Specimen: PBMCs, collected from a patient treated with natalizumab. The V and J genes are TRBV10-3 and TRBJ2-7, with D hard to call. This TCR was recovered from a middle-aged woman with progressive multifocal leukoencephalopathy. The CDR3 nucleotides are TGTGCCATCAGTGCTCACTCTGGCTACGAGCAGTACTTC. This translates into CAISAHSGYEQYF.